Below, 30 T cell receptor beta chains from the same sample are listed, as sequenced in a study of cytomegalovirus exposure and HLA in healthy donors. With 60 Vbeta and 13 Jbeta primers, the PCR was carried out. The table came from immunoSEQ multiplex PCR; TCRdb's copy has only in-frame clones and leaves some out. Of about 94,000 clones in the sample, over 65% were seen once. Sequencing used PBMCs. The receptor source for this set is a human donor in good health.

In DNA, the CDR3 is TGCAGCGTTGAACTTCCAGGGTTGAACTATGGCTACACCTTC. Its protein is CSVELPGLNYGYTF. The chain joins TRBV29-1 to TRBJ1-2; a possible D gene is TRBD1 (5 bases). CDR1 and CDR2 (germline): SQVTM, ANQGSEA. The CDR3 sequence is 14 residues long. V lost 2 bases and J lost 2, with 12 bases in between.

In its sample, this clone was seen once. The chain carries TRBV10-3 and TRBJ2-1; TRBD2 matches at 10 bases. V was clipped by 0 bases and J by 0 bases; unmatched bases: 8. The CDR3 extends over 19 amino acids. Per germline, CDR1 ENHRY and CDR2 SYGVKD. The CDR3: CAISESIASGGISYNEQFF. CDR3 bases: TGTGCCATCAGTGAGTCGATAGCTAGCGGGGGCATCTCCTACAATGAGCAGTTCTTC.

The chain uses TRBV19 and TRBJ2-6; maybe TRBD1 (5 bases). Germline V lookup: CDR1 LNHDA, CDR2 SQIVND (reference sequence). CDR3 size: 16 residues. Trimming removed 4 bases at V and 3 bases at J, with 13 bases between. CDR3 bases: TGTGCCAGTAGTAGCCCCTCAGGGCGTGGGGCCAACGTCCTGACTTTC. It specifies CASSSPSGRGANVLTF.

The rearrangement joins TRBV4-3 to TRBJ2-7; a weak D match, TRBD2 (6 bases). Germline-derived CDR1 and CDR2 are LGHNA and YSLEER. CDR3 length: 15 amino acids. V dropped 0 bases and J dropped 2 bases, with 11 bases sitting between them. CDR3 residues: CASSQESRGAYEQYF. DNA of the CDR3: TGCGCCAGCAGCCAAGAGTCGCGGGGCGCCTACGAGCAGTACTTC.

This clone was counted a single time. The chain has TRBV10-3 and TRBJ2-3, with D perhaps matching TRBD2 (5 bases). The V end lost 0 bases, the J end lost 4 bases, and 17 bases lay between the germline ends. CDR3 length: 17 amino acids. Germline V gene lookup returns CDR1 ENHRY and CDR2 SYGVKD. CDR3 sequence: CAISESGSRDRSDTQYF. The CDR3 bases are TGTGCCATCAGTGAGTCGGGGAGCAGAGATCGGTCAGATACGCAGTATTTT.

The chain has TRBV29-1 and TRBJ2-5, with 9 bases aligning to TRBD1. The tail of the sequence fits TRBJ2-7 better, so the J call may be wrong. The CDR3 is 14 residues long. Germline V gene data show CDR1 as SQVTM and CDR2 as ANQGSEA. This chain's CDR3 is CSVEGTGVNYEQYF. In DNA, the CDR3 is TGCAGCGTTGAAGGGACAGGGGTCAACTACGAGCAGTACTTC.

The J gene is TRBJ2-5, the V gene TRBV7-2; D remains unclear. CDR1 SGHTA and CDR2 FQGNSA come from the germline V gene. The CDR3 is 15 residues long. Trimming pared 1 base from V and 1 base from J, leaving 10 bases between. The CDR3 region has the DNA TGTGCCAGCAGCTTAGGACGACACGGCCAAGAGACCCAGTACTTC. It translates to CASSLGRHGQETQYF.

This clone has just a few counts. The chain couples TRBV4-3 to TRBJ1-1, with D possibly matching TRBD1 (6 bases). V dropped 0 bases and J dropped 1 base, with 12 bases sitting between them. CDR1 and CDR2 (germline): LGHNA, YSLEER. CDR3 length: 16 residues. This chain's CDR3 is CASSQDAGTPNTEAFF. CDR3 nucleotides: TGCGCCAGCAGCCAAGATGCAGGGACACCGAACACTGAAGCTTTCTTT.

The CDR3 is CSVGNRNQPQHF. CDR3 in DNA: TGCAGCGTTGGAAACAGGAATCAGCCCCAGCATTTT. The chain recombines TRBV29-1 with TRBJ1-5, with D maybe TRBD1 (5 bases). The CDR3 covers 12 residues. The germline CDR1 and CDR2 sequences are SQVTM and ANQGSEA. With 4 bases removed from V and 4 bases from J, the gap between germline ends came to 8 bases.

The CDR3 is CASSVSGVPGEQYF. CDR3 bases: TGTGCCAGCAGCGTTAGCGGGGTCCCGGGCGAGCAGTACTTC. The chain links TRBV9 to TRBJ2-7; 8 bases match TRBD2. Trimming removed 2 bases from V and 6 bases from J; junction bases left unmatched: 7. Germline V CDR1 and CDR2: SGDLS, YYNGEE. The CDR3 covers 14 residues.

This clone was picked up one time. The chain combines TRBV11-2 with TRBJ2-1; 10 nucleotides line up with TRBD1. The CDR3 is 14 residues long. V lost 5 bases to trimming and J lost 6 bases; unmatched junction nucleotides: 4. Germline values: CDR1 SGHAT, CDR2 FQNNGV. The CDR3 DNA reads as TGTGCCAGCAGCAAGGGACAGGGGAGCAATGAGCAGTTCTTC. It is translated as CASSKGQGSNEQFF.

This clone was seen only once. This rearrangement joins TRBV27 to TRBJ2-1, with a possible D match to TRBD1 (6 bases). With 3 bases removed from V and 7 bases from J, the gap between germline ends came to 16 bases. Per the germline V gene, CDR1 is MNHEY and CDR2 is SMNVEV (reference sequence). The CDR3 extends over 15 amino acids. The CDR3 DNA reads TGTGCCAGCAGTTTTGCCCCTACAGGGACGAATGAGCAGTTCTTC. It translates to CASSFAPTGTNEQFF.

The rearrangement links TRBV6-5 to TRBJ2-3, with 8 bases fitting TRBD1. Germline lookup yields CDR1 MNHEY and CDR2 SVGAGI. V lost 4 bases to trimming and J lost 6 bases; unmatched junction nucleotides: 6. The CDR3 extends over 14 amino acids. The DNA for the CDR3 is TGTGCCAGCAGTTCAGGACAGGGAACGGATACGCAGTATTTT. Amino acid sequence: CASSSGQGTDTQYF.

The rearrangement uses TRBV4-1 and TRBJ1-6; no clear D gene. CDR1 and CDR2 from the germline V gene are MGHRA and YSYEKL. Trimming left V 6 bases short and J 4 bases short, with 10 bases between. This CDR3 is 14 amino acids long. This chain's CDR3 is CASRPSTYNSPLHF. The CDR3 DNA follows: TGCGCCAGCAGACCTTCGACTTATAATTCACCCCTCCACTTT.

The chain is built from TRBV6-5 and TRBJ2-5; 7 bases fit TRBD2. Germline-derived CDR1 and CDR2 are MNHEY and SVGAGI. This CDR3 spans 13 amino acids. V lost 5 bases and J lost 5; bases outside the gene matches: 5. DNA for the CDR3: TGTGCCAGCAGTATTCCCGGGAGGGAGACCCAGTACTTC. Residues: CASSIPGRETQYF.

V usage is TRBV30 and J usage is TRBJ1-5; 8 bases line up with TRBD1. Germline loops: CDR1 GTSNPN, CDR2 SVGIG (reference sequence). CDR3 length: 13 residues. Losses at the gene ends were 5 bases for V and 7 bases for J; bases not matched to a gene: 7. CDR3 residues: CAWSSGGGQPQHF. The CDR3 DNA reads TGTGCCTGGTCCTCAGGGGGCGGGCAGCCCCAGCATTTT.

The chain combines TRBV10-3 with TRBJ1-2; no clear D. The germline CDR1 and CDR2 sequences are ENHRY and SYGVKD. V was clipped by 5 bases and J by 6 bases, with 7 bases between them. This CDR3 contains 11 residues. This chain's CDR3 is CAISLTDGYTF. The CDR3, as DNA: TGTGCCATCAGTCTTACGGATGGCTACACCTTC.

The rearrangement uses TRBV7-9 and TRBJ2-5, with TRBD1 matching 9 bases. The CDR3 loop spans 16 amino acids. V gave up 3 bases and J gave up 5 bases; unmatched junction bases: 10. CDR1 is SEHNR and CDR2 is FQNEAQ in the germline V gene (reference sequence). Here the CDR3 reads CASSFDGQGPGETQYF. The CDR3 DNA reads TGTGCCAGCAGCTTCGACGGACAGGGGCCAGGGGAGACCCAGTACTTC.

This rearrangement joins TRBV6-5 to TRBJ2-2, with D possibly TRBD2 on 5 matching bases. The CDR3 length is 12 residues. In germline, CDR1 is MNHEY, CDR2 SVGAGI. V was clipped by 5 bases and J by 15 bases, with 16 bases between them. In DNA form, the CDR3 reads TGTGCCAGCAGTCCACCCGAGGGAACGGTGTTTTTT. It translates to CASSPPEGTVFF.

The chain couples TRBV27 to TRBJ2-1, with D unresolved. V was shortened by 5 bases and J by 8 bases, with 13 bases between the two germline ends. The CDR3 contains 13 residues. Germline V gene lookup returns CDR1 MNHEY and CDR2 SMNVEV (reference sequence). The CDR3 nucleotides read TGTGCCAGCAGTCTCCCTAGTGCCGATGAGCAGTTCTTC. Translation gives CASSLPSADEQFF.

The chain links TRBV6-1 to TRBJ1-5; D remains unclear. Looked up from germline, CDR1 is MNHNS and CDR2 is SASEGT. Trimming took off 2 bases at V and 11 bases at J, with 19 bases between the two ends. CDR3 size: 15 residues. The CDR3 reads CASSELGTATNSQHF. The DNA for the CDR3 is TGTGCCAGCAGTGAACTTGGAACCGCAACTAATTCCCAGCATTTT.

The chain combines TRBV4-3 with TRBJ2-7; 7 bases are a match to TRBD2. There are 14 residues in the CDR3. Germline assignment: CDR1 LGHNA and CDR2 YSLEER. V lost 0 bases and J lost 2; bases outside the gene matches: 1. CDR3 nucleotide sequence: TGCGCCAGCAGCCAAGAGGGGGGGGCCTACGAGCAGTACTTC. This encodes CASSQEGGAYEQYF.

CDR3 coding DNA: TGTGCCAGCAGTTACTCCTTCGTTGAAGCTTTCTTT. Protein: CASSYSFVEAFF. The rearrangement joins TRBV6-6 to TRBJ1-1; unclear D gene. This CDR3 is built from 12 residues. The V gene lost 0 bases and the J gene lost 7 bases, with 6 bases spanning the gap. The germline V gene has CDR1 MNHNY and CDR2 SVGAGI (reference sequence).

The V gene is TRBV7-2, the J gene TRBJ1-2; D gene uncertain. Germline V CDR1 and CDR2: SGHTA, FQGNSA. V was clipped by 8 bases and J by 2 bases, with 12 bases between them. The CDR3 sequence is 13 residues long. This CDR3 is CASGREPNYGYTF. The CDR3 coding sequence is TGTGCCAGCGGGAGGGAGCCAAACTATGGCTACACCTTC.

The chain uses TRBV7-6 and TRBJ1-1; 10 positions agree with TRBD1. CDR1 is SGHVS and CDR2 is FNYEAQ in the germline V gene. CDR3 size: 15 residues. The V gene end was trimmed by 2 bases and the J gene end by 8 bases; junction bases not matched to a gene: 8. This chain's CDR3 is CASSLSGQGEGEAFF. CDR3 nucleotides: TGTGCCAGCAGCTTATCTGGACAGGGGGAGGGAGAAGCTTTCTTT. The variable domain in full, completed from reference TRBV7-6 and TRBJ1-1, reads GAGVSQSPRYKVTKRGQDVALRCDPISGHVSLYWYRQALGQGPEFLTYFNYEAQQDKSGLPNDRFSAERPEGSISTLTIQRTEQRDSAMYRCASSLSGQGEGEAFFGQGTRLTVV.

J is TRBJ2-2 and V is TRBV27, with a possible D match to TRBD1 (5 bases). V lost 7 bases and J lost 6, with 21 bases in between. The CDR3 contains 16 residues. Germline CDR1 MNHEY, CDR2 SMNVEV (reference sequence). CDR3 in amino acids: CASTSPGNTLAGELFF. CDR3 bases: TGTGCCAGCACCTCCCCAGGGAACACCCTCGCCGGGGAGCTGTTTTTT.

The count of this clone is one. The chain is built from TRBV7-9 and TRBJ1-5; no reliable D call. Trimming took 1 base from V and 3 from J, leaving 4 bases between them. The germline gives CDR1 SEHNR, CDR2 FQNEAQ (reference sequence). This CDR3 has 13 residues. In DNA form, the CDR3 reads TGTGCCAGCAGCTTAGGGCCCAATCAGCCCCAGCATTTT. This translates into CASSLGPNQPQHF. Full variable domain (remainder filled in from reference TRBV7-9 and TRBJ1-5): DTGVSQNPRHKITKRGQNVTFRCDPISEHNRLYWYRQTLGQGPEFLTYFQNEAQLEKSRLLSDRFSAERPKGSFSTLEIQRTEQGDSAMYLCASSLGPNQPQHFGDGTRLSIL.

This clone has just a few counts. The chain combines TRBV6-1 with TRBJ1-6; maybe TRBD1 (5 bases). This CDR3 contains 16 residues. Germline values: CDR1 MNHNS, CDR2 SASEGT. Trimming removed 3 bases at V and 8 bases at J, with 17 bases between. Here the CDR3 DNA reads TGTGCCAGCAGTGATCTGGGGGGAAGAGGCGATTCACCCCTCCACTTT. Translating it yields CASSDLGGRGDSPLHF.

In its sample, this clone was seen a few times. CDR3 bases: TGTGCCAGCAGTTCGCAGGGGTACCAGCCCCAGCATTTT. Protein: CASSSQGYQPQHF. The chain has TRBV2 and TRBJ1-5; tentative D call: TRBD1 (6 bases). CDR1 SNHLY and CDR2 FYNNEI come from the germline V gene. CDR3 size: 13 residues. V lost 5 bases and J lost 7, with 12 bases in between. Variable domain in full (rest from reference TRBV2 and TRBJ1-5): EPEVTQTPSHQVTQMGQEVILRCVPISNHLYFYWYRQILGQKVEFLVSFYNNEISEKSEIFDDQFSVERPDGSNFTLKIRSTKLEDSAMYFCASSSQGYQPQHFGDGTRLSIL.

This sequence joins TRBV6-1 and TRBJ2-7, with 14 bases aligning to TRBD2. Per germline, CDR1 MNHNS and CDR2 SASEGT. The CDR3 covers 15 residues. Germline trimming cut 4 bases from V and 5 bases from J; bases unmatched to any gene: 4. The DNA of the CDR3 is TGTGCCAGCAGTGCGGGACTAGCGGGAGTCAACGAGCAGTACTTC. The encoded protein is CASSAGLAGVNEQYF.